These T cell receptor beta chains were read from a single sample in a study of shared clonotypes between healthy human individuals. The repertoire was sequenced with immunoSEQ multiplex PCR; TCRdb's copy has only in-frame clones and lacks some. Of 2 million to 2.5 million clones in the sample, around 90% were seen once. Sample: naive CD4+ T cells from PBMCs. The receptor set was obtained from a man between 18 and 29 years old in good health. Some clones in this sample may be carry-over from other donors' samples. CDR3s include the opening cysteine and the closing phenylalanine or tryptophan. A D gene is named only where the DNA matches it firmly. Clone size is not always given. Where it is, it says once, few, many or a class for expanded clones.

D	V	size	J	DNA	CDR3
.	TRBV4-1	.	TRBJ2-1	TGCGCCAGCAGGGAGCGGGCCGCCTACAATGAGCAGTTCTTC	CASRERAAYNEQFF
.	TRBV5-1	.	TRBJ2-2	TGCGCCAGCAGCCTTGTGCGGAGCGGGGAGCTGTTTTTT	CASSLVRSGELFF
.	TRBV5-1	once	TRBJ2-5	TGCGCCAGCAGCAGGGACCCATCTCAGGAGACCCAGTACTTC	CASSRDPSQETQYF
.	TRBV7-3	.	TRBJ2-4	TGTGCCAGCAGCTTAGGGGTGTCAGCAGCAACACAGTACTTC	CASSLGVSAATQYF
.	TRBV4-1	.	TRBJ1-1	TGCGCCAGCAGCCAAGCCGGGACGTTGAACACTGAAGCTTTCTTT	CASSQAGTLNTEAFF
.	TRBV7-2	.	TRBJ2-5	TGTGCCAGCAGCCCCCGTAGGGGGTCCAATCAAGAGACCCAGTACTTC	CASSPRRGSNQETQYF
.	TRBV18	.	TRBJ1-4	TGTGCCAGCTCACGGACAACAGGGAACTATGAAAAACTGTTTTTT	CASSRTTGNYEKLFF
.	TRBV5-4	.	TRBJ2-1	TGTGCCGGGGGGGCGGACGCGAGCTCCTACAATGAGCAGTTCTTC	CAGGADASSYNEQFF
.	TRBV7-9	.	TRBJ2-2	TGTGCCAGCTCCCACCCAATCAACACCGGGGAGCTGTTTTTT	CASSHPINTGELFF
.	TRBV7-2	.	TRBJ2-1	TGTGCCAGCAGCCCATACAGGGAGTCCTACAATGAGCAGTTCTTC	CASSPYRESYNEQFF
.	TRBV10-3	.	TRBJ1-1	TGTGCCATCAGTGACCAGGGTCTGAACATTGAAGCTTTCTTT	CAISDQGLNIEAFF
TRBD1	TRBV2	.	TRBJ2-7	TGTGCCAGCAGGGGAGGGACAGGGACCTACGAGCAGTACTTC	CASRGGTGTYEQYF
TRBD1	TRBV19	.	TRBJ2-3	TGTGCCAGTAGCCACAGGGGTTCGAGCTCCGGGACAGATACGCAGTATTTT	CASSHRGSSSGTDTQYF
.	TRBV4-1	.	TRBJ1-4	TGCGCCAGCAGCCAAGTTCCTGGGATCTCAAATGAAAAACTGTTTTTT	CASSQVPGISNEKLFF
.	TRBV29-1	few	TRBJ1-1	TGCAGCGTGGACTACAACACTGAAGCTTTCTTT	CSVDYNTEAFF
.	TRBV6-6	.	TRBJ2-1	TGTGCCAGCAGTAACCTCCGAAATGAGCAGTTCTTC	CASSNLRNEQFF
TRBD2	TRBV5-1	once	TRBJ2-7	TGCGCCAGCAACCTAGCGGGGGGGCCTGACGAGCAGTACTTC	CASNLAGGPDEQYF
.	TRBV12-5	.	TRBJ2-2	TGTGCTAGTGGCCCCGGGCCCGGGGAGCTGTTTTTT	CASGPGPGELFF
.	TRBV15	once	TRBJ2-7	TGTGCCACCAGCAGAGAGTGGCCAGCCTACGAGCAGTACTTC	CATSREWPAYEQYF
.	TRBV21-1	.	TRBJ2-7	TGTGCCAGCAGCACCACTAGCGGCCCCTCCTACGAGCAGTACTTC	CASSTTSGPSYEQYF
.	TRBV12-5	.	TRBJ2-3	TGTGCTAGTGGTCCCACGGGGGATACGCAGTATTTT	CASGPTGDTQYF
.	TRBV28	.	TRBJ1-3	TGTGCCAGCAGTCCGACAGCCGGAAACACCATATATTTT	CASSPTAGNTIYF
TRBD2	TRBV28	.	TRBJ2-7	TGTGCCAGCAGTCCCGGCGGGAGGTTGTACGAGCAGTACTTC	CASSPGGRLYEQYF
TRBD1	TRBV7-8	once	TRBJ1-1	TGTGCCAGCAGCTTACAGGCAGGGGGCGACACTGAAGCTTTCTTT	CASSLQAGGDTEAFF
.	TRBV11-2	.	TRBJ2-7	TGTGCCAGCAGCTTAGCCTCGCTAGCCTTAAACTACGAGCAGTACTTC	CASSLASLALNYEQYF
TRBD1	TRBV27	.	TRBJ2-5	TGTGCCAGCAGTTCAGTAGGGGGCACGGAGACCCAGTACTTC	CASSSVGGTETQYF
TRBD1	TRBV5-1	.	TRBJ2-7	TGCGCCAGCAGCTTCGTGGGGCAGGGGGCGTCCGAGCAGTACTTC	CASSFVGQGASEQYF
TRBD2	TRBV9	once	TRBJ2-1	TGTGCCAGCAGCGCCCTAGCGGGAGGATACAATGAGCAGTTCTTC	CASSALAGGYNEQFF
.	TRBV6-5	.	TRBJ1-5	TGTGCCAGCAGTATGACTGCCCTAAACAATCAGCCCCAGCATTTT	CASSMTALNNQPQHF
TRBD2	TRBV4-2	.	TRBJ2-1	TGTGCCAGCAGCCAAGCCGAGGGACTAGCGGGAGGCGAGCAGTTCTTC	CASSQAEGLAGGEQFF
.	TRBV19	.	TRBJ1-5	TGTGCCAGTAGTATAGGGAGGCAGCCCCAGCATTTT	CASSIGRQPQHF
TRBD2	TRBV5-1	once	TRBJ2-1	TGCGCCAGCAGCTTGGCTAGCGGGAGTTATGAGCAGTTCTTC	CASSLASGSYEQFF
TRBD1	TRBV18	.	TRBJ1-5	TGTGCCAGCTCACCTCAACAGGGGAGCAATCAGCCCCAGCATTTT	CASSPQQGSNQPQHF
TRBD1	TRBV9	.	TRBJ2-5	TGTGCCAGCAGCGTAGATACAGGGGGCGCAGAGACCCAGTACTTC	CASSVDTGGAETQYF
.	TRBV28	.	TRBJ2-7	TGTGCCAGCAGTCTAGTTTGGGACTCGGGCTACGAGCAGTACTTC	CASSLVWDSGYEQYF
TRBD2	TRBV5-1	.	TRBJ2-3	TGCGCCAGCAGCCTGACTAGCGGGGCAGATACGCAGTATTTT	CASSLTSGADTQYF
.	TRBV11-2	.	TRBJ2-1	TGTGCCAGCAGCCCAAGGCCGCAGCCGAATCACAATGAGCAGTTCTTC	CASSPRPQPNHNEQFF
.	TRBV5-1	once	TRBJ2-1	TGCGCCAGCAGCTTGGCCCCAGGGGACTCCTACAATGAGCAGTTCTTC	CASSLAPGDSYNEQFF
.	TRBV7-2	few	TRBJ2-7	TGTGCCAGCAGCTCGACCTACGAGCAGTACTTC	CASSSTYEQYF
TRBD1	TRBV7-9	once	TRBJ2-3	TGTGCCAGCAGCTTAGCGACGGGACAGGTTGTGTATTTT	CASSLATGQVVYF
TRBD2	TRBV28	.	TRBJ2-7	TGTGCCAGCAGCGGGGAGCATAGCGGGGGATACGAGCAGTACTTC	CASSGEHSGGYEQYF
TRBD1	TRBV29-1	few	TRBJ1-1	TGCAGCGTTGGGCAGGGGGGAGTGAACACTGAAGCTTTCTTT	CSVGQGGVNTEAFF
TRBD2	TRBV30	.	TRBJ2-4	TGTGCCTGGAGTTCTCGGGGGGGAAACATTCAGTACTTC	CAWSSRGGNIQYF
TRBD1	TRBV6-6	few	TRBJ1-1	TGTGCCAGCAACCTTGGACAGGGGGATGTTGAAGCTTTCTTT	CASNLGQGDVEAFF
.	TRBV5-1	.	TRBJ1-1	TGCGCCAGCAGCTTGGTCGAGTCTGGATACACTGAAGCTTTCTTT	CASSLVESGYTEAFF
TRBD1	TRBV4-2	.	TRBJ1-4	TGTGCCAGCAGCCAAGAACAGGGGATCGCAACTAATGAAAAACTGTTTTTT	CASSQEQGIATNEKLFF
TRBD1	TRBV14	.	TRBJ2-1	TGTGCCAGCAGCCAAGGACAGGGGGCCCCCTGGGGATACAATGAGCAGTTCTTC	CASSQGQGAPWGYNEQFF
.	TRBV9	.	TRBJ2-7	TGTGCCAGCAGCGTACGACCCAATTCCTACGAGCAGTACTTC	CASSVRPNSYEQYF
TRBD1	TRBV6-5	.	TRBJ1-5	TGTGCCAGCAGGACCACAGGGACAGCAAATCAGCCCCAGCATTTT	CASRTTGTANQPQHF
TRBD2	TRBV14	.	TRBJ2-3	TGTGCCAGCAGCCAAGGGCAAGGGACTAATCCGTATTTT	CASSQGQGTNPYF
.	TRBV10-3	.	TRBJ2-1	TGTGCCATCGGGGCAGGCTCCTACAATGAGCAGTTCTTC	CAIGAGSYNEQFF
TRBD1	TRBV19	.	TRBJ1-2	TGTGCCAGCACCCGACAGGGGAGGGGCAACTATGGCTACACCTTC	CASTRQGRGNYGYTF
TRBD1	TRBV2	.	TRBJ2-7	TGTGCCAGCAGTCCCGGGACAGGGAGCTACGAGCAGTACTTC	CASSPGTGSYEQYF
.	TRBV27	.	TRBJ1-2	TGTGCCAGCAGACGATCGGGACAACAAGGTTCGGGCTACACCTTC	CASRRSGQQGSGYTF
.	TRBV7-8	.	TRBJ1-1	TGTGCCAGCAGCTTAACAGCGAACACTGAAGCTTTCTTT	CASSLTANTEAFF
.	TRBV18	.	TRBJ1-3	TGTGCCAGCTCTAAGGACATCTCTGGAAACACCATATATTTT	CASSKDISGNTIYF
TRBD1	TRBV19	.	TRBJ2-2	TGTGCCAGTAGTCACCCCGGGACAGGGGCCGGGGAGCTGTTTTTT	CASSHPGTGAGELFF
TRBD1	TRBV5-1	.	TRBJ2-7	TGCGCCAGCAGCTTGGGGACAGGTCTCTCCTACGAGCAGTACTTC	CASSLGTGLSYEQYF
.	TRBV2	.	TRBJ2-7	TGTGCCAGCAGTCGACAGGCGTACGAGCAGTACTTC	CASSRQAYEQYF
.	TRBV28	.	TRBJ2-7	TGTGCCAGCAGTTTAATAGCCTTTTCTAGCTCCTACGAGCAGTACTTC	CASSLIAFSSSYEQYF